Each of the 2 T cell receptor beta chains below was sequenced from the same sample in a study of CD4 T cells in relation to SARS-CoV-2 and coronaviruses (dated by TCRdb to the early 2020s). These receptors lack a known antigen. CD4+ T cells from unexposed donors were collected before the COVID-19 pandemic (2011-2018). Following 10 days of culture, the EasySep CD4+ T cell isolation kit was used to isolate CD4+ T cells. Library preparation used the immunoSEQ multiplex PCR assay. The immuneACCESS repertoire file appears here via TCRdb, limited to in-frame rearrangements. These files lack a portion of the clones; in checked studies, under half of the deficit traces to unresolved V genes, and the cause of the others is not known. For this sample the table gives 25,000 or so clones, of which about two thirds were detected only once. The ten largest account for around a fifth of the sample. The sample comprised CD4+ T cells from PBMCs, cultured in vitro. The source is a human donor in good health.

The gene calls are TRBV5-5 and TRBJ1-2, with TRBD1 matching over 8 bases. J lost 4 bases, V lost 4 bases, and 6 bases had no gene match. This CDR3 region has 14 residues. Looked up from germline, CDR1 is SGHKS and CDR2 is YYEKEE (reference sequence). CDR3: CASSARQGPYGYTF. For the CDR3, the DNA is TGTGCCAGCAGCGCAAGACAGGGGCCCTATGGCTACACCTTC.

V usage is TRBV4-1 and J usage is TRBJ1-5; D remains unclear. The CDR3 loop spans 13 amino acids. Germline CDR1 is MGHRA and CDR2 is YSYEKL. With 4 bases removed from V and 6 bases from J, the gap between germline ends came to 10 bases. The CDR3 loop reads CASSLTDGQPQHF. In DNA, the CDR3 is TGCGCCAGCAGCCTAACAGATGGTCAGCCCCAGCATTTT.